Detailed here is one TCR beta chain. Its antigen remains unknown. These data originate in a study of early T cells in non-severe SARS-CoV-2 infection. About the research overall: The chains were unpaired, and the sequenced material was bulk RNA from unsorted whole blood.

General study points: A preference for anti-spike CD8 responses marked VDJdb matching, which missed private and CD4 specificities.

As part of library construction, unique molecular identifiers were attached to individual cDNA molecules. TCRdb independently ran MiXCR on the 5' RACE reads; one entry per CDR3 protein. Here the sample spans over 90,000 distinct CDR3 sequences, roughly 12% being singletons. The CDR3 loop spans 12 amino acids. Trimming shortened V by 6 bases and J by 1 base, and 4 bases separated the two germline ends. CDR1 and CDR2 (germline): MNHNS, SASEGT. The rearrangement links TRBV6-1 to TRBJ1-3, with unresolved D. Sequences were derived from whole blood, sampled at baseline. The clonotype comes from an adult who was a healthcare worker with PCR-confirmed SARS-CoV-2 infection or an uninfected control (not recorded which). The CDR3 region is CASRGSGNTIYF. In DNA form, the CDR3 reads TGTGCCAGCAGGGGGTCTGGAAACACCATATATTTT.